The sequence of this T cell receptor beta chain was determined in a study of CD8 T cells in ankylosing spondylitis. Broader study findings: Blood from ankylosing spondylitis patients appeared to carry a characteristic roughly 8-variant TCR beta motif.

Germline values: CDR1 MGHRA, CDR2 YSYEKL. V shed 4 bases and J shed 4 bases, with 16 bases lying between them. CDR3 length: 15 residues. As the method for making TCR beta libraries, quantitative 5'-RACE with molecular barcodes was used. TCRdb passed the 5' RACE reads through MiXCR, listing each CDR3 protein once. Of roughly 230,000 distinct CDR3 sequences in the sample, over 15% were seen once. Of note for this clonotype: Its specificity is unknown.

The sequenced sample was blood, either unsorted or a sorted T cell fraction (not recorded which). The gene calls are TRBV4-1 and TRBJ2-5; no definite D call. The TCR originated in a male donor with ankylosing spondylitis or in good health (not recorded which). CDR3 DNA: TGCGCCAGCAGCCTCTCCCCTGCCGACCCAGAGACCCAGTACTTC. It encodes CASSLSPADPETQYF.